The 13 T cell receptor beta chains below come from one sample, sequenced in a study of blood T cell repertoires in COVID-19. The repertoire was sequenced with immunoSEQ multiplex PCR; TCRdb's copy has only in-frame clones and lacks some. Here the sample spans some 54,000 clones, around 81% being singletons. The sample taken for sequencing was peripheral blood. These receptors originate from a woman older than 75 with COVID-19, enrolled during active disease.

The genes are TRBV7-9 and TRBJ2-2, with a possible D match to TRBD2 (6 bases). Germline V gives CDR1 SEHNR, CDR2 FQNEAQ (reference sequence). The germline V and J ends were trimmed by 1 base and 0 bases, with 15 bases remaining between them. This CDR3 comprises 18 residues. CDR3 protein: CASSLGLVARANTGELFF. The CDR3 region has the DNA TGTGCCAGCAGCTTAGGACTAGTTGCGCGCGCGAACACCGGGGAGCTGTTTTTT. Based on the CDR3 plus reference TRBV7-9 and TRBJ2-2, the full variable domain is DTGVSQNPRHKITKRGQNVTFRCDPISEHNRLYWYRQTLGQGPEFLTYFQNEAQLEKSRLLSDRFSAERPKGSFSTLEIQRTEQGDSAMYLCASSLGLVARANTGELFFGEGSRLTVL.

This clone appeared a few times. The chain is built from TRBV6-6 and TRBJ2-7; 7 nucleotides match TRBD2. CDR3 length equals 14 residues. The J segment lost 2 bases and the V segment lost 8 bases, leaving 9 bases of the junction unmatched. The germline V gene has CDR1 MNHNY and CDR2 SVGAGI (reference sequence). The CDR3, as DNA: TGTGCCAGCTGGGGGGGAGGGCGCACCTACGAGCAGTACTTC. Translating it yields CASWGGGRTYEQYF.

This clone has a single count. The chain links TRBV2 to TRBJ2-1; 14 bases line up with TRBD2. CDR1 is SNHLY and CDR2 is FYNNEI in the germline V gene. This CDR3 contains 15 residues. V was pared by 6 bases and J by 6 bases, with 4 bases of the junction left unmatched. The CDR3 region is CASRGLAGERNEQFF. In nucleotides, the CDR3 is TGTGCCAGCAGGGGACTAGCGGGAGAGCGCAATGAGCAGTTCTTC.

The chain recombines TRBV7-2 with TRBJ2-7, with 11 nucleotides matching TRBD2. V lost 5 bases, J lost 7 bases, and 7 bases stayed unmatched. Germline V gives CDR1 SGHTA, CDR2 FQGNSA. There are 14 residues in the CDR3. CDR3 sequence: CASSPSGGTWEQYF. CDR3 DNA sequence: TGTGCCAGCAGCCCTAGCGGGGGGACTTGGGAGCAGTACTTC.

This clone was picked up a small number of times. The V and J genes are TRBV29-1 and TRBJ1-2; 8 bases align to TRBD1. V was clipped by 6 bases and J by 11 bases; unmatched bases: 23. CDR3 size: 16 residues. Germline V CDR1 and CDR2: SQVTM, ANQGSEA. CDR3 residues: CSVDTGGVGLPIGYTF. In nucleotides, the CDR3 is TGCAGCGTGGACACAGGGGGTGTAGGATTACCAATAGGGTACACCTTC.

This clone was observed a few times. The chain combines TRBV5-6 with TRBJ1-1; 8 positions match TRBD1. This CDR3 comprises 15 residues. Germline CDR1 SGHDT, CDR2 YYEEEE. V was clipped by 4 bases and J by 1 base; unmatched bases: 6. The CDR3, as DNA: TGTGCCAGCAGCCCGGGACAGGTAAAGAACACTGAAGCTTTCTTT. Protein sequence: CASSPGQVKNTEAFF.

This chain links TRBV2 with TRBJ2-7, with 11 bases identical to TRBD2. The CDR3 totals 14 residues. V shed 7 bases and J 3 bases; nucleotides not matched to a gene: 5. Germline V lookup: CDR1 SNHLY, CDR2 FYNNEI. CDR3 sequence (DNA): TGTGCCAGCAAAGGGACTAGCGGCGACTACGAGCAGTACTTC. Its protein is CASKGTSGDYEQYF.

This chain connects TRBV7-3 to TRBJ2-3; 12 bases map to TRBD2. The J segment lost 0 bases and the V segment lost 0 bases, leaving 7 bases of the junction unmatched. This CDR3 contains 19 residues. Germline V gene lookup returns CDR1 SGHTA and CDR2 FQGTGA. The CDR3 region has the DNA TGTGCCAGCAGCTTAACCGGACTAGCGGGATGGTCTAGCACAGATACGCAGTATTTT. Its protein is CASSLTGLAGWSSTDTQYF.

The CDR3 DNA reads as TGTGCCAGCAGGAGGGGAACAGGGAGGGGCGAGACCCAGTACTTC. Translated, it gives CASRRGTGRGETQYF. The V gene is TRBV7-8, the J gene TRBJ2-5; D possibly corresponds to TRBD2 (7 bases). Trimming removed 6 bases from V and 5 bases from J, with 19 bases in between. From germline, CDR1 is SGHVS and CDR2 FQNEAQ. The CDR3 has 15 residues.

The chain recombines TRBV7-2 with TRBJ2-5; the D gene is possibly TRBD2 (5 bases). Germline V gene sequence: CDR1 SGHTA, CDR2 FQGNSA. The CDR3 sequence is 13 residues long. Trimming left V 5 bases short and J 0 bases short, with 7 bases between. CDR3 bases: TGTGCCAGCAGCGGGAGCCACCAAGAGACCCAGTACTTC. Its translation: CASSGSHQETQYF.

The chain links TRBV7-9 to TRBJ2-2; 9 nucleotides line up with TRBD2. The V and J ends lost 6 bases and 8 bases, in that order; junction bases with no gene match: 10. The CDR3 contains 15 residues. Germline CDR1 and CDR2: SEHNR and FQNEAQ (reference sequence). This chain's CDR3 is CASSSPGLATGELFF. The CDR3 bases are TGTGCCAGCAGTTCTCCGGGACTAGCAACTGGGGAGCTGTTTTTT.

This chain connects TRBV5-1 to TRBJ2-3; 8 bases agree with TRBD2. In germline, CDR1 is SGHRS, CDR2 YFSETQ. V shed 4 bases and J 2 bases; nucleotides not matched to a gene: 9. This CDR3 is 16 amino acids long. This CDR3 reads CASSVTSGPLTDTQYF. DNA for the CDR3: TGCGCCAGCAGCGTCACTAGCGGCCCTCTCACAGATACGCAGTATTTT.

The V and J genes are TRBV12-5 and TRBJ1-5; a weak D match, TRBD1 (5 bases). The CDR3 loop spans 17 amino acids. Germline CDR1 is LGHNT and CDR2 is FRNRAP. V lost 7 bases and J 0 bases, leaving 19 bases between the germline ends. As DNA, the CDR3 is TGTGCTAGTGCCCCGTCGCAGGGCTACTATAGCAATCAGCCCCAGCATTTT. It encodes CASAPSQGYYSNQPQHF.